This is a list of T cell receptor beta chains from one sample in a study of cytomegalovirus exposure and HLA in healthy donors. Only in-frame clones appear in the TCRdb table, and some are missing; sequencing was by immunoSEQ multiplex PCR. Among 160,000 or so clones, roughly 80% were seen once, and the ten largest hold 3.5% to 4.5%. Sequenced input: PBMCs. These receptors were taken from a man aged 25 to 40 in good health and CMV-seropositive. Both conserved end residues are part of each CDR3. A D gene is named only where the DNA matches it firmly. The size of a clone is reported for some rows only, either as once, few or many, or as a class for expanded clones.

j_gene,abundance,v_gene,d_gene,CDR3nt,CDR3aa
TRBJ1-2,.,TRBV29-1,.,TGCAGCGTTGAATCGGTAGAGAACTATGGCTACACCTTC,CSVESVENYGYTF
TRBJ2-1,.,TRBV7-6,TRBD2,TGTGCCAGCAGCCCCCGTTTAGCGGGTGAGCAGTTCTTC,CASSPRLAGEQFF
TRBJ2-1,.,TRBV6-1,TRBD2,TGTGCCACCAAGACTAGCGGGCTCTCCTACAATGAGCAGTTCTTC,CATKTSGLSYNEQFF
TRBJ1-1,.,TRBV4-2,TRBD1,TGTGCCAGCAGACAGGCCGGGACAGGCACTGAAGCTTTCTTT,CASRQAGTGTEAFF
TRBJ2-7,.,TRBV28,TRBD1,TGTGCCAGCACCCTGACAGGGATAGGGATCGAGCAGTACTTC,CASTLTGIGIEQYF
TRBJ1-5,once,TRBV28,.,TGTGCCAGCAGTTTTTCTCCCGTTAGCAATCAGCCCCAGCATTTT,CASSFSPVSNQPQHF
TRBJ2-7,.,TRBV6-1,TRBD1,TGTGCCAGCAACCCGACAGGGGGCTACGAGCAGTACTTC,CASNPTGGYEQYF
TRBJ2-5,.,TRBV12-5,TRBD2,TGTGCTAGTGGTTTGGTACAGCGGGGGCTTTGGTTGGAGACCCAGTACTTC,CASGLVQRGLWLETQYF
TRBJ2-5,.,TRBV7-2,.,TGTGCCAGCAGCGTAGAGGACAGTTTGGGGGAGACCCAGTACTTC,CASSVEDSLGETQYF
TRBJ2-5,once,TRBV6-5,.,TGTGCCAGCAGTTGGGACAAGGAGACCCAGTACTTC,CASSWDKETQYF
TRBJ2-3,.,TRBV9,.,TGTGCCAGCAGCGTAGAAGGGGCTAGCACAGATACGCAGTATTTT,CASSVEGASTDTQYF
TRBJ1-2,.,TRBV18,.,TGTGCCAGCTCACCACAAACCGCGGCCCGAAGCTATGGCTACACCTTC,CASSPQTAARSYGYTF
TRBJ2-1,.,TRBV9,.,TGTGCCAGCAGCCCCGGGCGGGGATACAATGAGCAGTTCTTC,CASSPGRGYNEQFF
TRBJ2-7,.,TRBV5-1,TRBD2,TGCGCCAGCAGCCAGGGACTACCCTCGGGCTCCTACGAGCAGTACTTC,CASSQGLPSGSYEQYF
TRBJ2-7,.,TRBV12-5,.,TGTGCTAGTGGGGATTACAGGTTTCCCTACGAGCAGTACTTC,CASGDYRFPYEQYF
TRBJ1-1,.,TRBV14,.,TGTGCCAGCAGCCCCTCTCTCAACACTGAAGCTTTCTTT,CASSPSLNTEAFF
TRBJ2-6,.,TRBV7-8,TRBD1,TGTGCCAGCAGCCCGATGGACAGGGCGTATGGGGCCAACGTCCTGACTTTC,CASSPMDRAYGANVLTF
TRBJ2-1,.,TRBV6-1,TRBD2,TGTGCCAGCAGTGCGCCGGGGGGGCGCAATGAGCAGTTCTTC,CASSAPGGRNEQFF
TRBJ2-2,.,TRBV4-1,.,TGCGCCAGCAGCCAAGATGGGAGGCGGGGTTACGGTTCCGGGGAGCTGTTTTTT,CASSQDGRRGYGSGELFF
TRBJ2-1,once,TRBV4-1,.,TGCGCCAGCAGCCAAGACAGGGGTCTCTACAATGAGCAGTTCTTC,CASSQDRGLYNEQFF
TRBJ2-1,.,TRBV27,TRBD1,TGTGCCAGCAGTTTATGGGGGGACAGGGTAGGTGACAGTGAGCAGTTCTTC,CASSLWGDRVGDSEQFF
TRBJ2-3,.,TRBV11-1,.,TGTGCCAGCAGCTTCATTTGGCAGAACACAGATACGCAGTATTTT,CASSFIWQNTDTQYF
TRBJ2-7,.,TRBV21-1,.,TGTGCCAGCAGCCAAAGACAGGGGGCCTACGAGCAGTACTTC,CASSQRQGAYEQYF
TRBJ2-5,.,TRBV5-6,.,TGTGCCAGCAGCCACTTGCTTTCCGGGGTTGGGGAGACCCAGTACTTC,CASSHLLSGVGETQYF
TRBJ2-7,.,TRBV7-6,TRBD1,TGTGCCAGCAGCCCGGGACAGTCCTACGAGCAGTACTTC,CASSPGQSYEQYF
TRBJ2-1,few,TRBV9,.,TGTGCCAGCAGCGTAGACCAGCCAGGGTCATCTTACAATGAGCAGTTCTTC,CASSVDQPGSSYNEQFF